This note documents a single T cell receptor beta chain sequence. Losses at the gene ends were 4 bases for V and 5 bases for J; bases not matched to a gene: 4. This CDR3 has 15 amino acids. The germline V gene has CDR1 KGHSH and CDR2 LQKENI. TCRdb's table, derived via immunoSEQ multiplex PCR, lists solely in-frame clones and lacks some. This table has 100,000 to 150,000 clones, over 75% appearing once. Specified time point: blood 2 weeks post-SBRT. Treatment reported: 15 Gy SBRT to primary tumor, nephrectomy 4 weeks later. This entry comes from a study of radiation and T cells in renal cell carcinoma. The material sequenced was blood, taken from a patient whose treatment included radiotherapy and nephrectomy. This chain uses TRBV18 with TRBJ2-1; 11 bases map to TRBD1. The receptor was isolated from a man aged 50 or older with renal cell carcinoma. The CDR3 reads CASSLRDRGNNEQFF. The CDR3 DNA reads TGTGCCAGCTCACTGAGGGACAGGGGGAACAATGAGCAGTTCTTC.